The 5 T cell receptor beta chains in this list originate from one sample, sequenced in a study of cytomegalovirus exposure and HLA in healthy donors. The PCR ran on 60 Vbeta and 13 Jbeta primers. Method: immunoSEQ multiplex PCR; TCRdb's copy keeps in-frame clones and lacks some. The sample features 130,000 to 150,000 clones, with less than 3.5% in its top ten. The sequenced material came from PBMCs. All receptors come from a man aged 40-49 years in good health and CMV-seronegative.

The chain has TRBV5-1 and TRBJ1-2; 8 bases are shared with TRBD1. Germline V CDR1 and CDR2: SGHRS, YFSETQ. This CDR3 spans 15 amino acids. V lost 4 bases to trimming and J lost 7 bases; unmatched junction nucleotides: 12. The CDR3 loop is CASSLGQVGESGYTF. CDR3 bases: TGCGCCAGCAGCCTGGGACAGGTGGGGGAGAGTGGCTACACCTTC.

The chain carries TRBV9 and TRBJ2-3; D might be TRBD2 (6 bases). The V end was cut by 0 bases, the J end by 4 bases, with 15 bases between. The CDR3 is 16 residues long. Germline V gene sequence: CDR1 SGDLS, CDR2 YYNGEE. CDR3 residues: CASSVVEGSVSDTQYF. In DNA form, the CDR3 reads TGTGCCAGCAGCGTAGTGGAGGGGTCCGTATCAGATACGCAGTATTTT.

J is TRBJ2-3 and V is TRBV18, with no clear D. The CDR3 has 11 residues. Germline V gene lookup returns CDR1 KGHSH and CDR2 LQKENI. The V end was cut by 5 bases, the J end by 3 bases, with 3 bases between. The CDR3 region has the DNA TGTGCCAGCTCATTAACAGATACGCAGTATTTT. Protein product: CASSLTDTQYF.

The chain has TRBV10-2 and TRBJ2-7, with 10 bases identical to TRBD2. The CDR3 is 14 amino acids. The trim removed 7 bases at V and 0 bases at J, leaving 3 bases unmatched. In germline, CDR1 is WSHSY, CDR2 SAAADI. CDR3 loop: CASNLAGDSYEQYF. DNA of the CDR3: TGCGCCAGCAACCTAGCGGGGGACTCCTACGAGCAGTACTTC.

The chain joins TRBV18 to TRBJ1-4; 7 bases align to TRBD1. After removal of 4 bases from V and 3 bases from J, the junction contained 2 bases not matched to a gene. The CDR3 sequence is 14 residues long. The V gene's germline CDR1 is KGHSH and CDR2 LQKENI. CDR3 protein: CASSQTGSNEKLFF. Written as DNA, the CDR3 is TGTGCCAGCTCACAGACAGGGTCTAATGAAAAACTGTTTTTT.